A selection of T cell receptor beta chains follows, all from one sample in a study of cytomegalovirus exposure and HLA in healthy donors. Only in-frame clones appear in the TCRdb table, and some are missing; sequencing was by immunoSEQ multiplex PCR. The profile shows around 150,000 clones, 82% of them singletons. The sequencing input was PBMCs. Receptors originate from a girl aged 2-10 years in good health and CMV-seropositive. The CDR3 runs from the conserved cysteine through the conserved F or W. A D gene is named only where the DNA matches it firmly. Where a row states a size, it is once, few, many or the class of an expanded clone; other rows omit it.

V: TRBV5-1
D: -
size: -
J: TRBJ2-3
CDR3: CASTLQPGGNTQYF
DNA: TGCGCCAGCACTCTACAGCCTGGGGGGAATACGCAGTATTTT

V: TRBV5-1
D: TRBD1
size: once
J: TRBJ1-4
CDR3: CASRYRGDNEKLFF
DNA: TGCGCCAGCAGATACAGGGGCGACAATGAAAAACTGTTTTTT

V: TRBV6-5
D: -
size: -
J: TRBJ2-1
CDR3: CASLRGSNEQFF
DNA: TGTGCCAGCCTCAGGGGTAGCAATGAGCAGTTCTTC

V: TRBV4-1
D: -
size: -
J: TRBJ2-7
CDR3: CASSPLLIQRETTRRQYF
DNA: TGCGCCAGCAGCCCACTACTGATACAAAGAGAAACTACGAGGCGGCAGTACTTC

V: TRBV30
D: -
size: -
J: TRBJ1-1
CDR3: CAWTQGSPGAFF
DNA: TGTGCCTGGACCCAAGGTTCCCCGGGGGCTTTCTTT

V: TRBV10-2
D: TRBD2
size: -
J: TRBJ2-2
CDR3: CASSESGGGRSGELFF
DNA: TGCGCCAGCAGTGAGTCGGGGGGAGGGCGCAGCGGGGAGCTGTTTTTT

V: TRBV15
D: TRBD2
size: -
J: TRBJ2-7
CDR3: CATSRVLAGEVGSFTYEQYF
DNA: TGTGCCACCAGCAGAGTCCTAGCGGGAGAGGTGGGGAGCTTCACCTACGAGCAGTACTTC

V: TRBV27
D: -
size: -
J: TRBJ2-5
CDR3: CASSPFGESETQYF
DNA: TGTGCCAGCAGTCCCTTTGGGGAGTCGGAGACCCAGTACTTC

V: TRBV5-5
D: TRBD2
size: -
J: TRBJ2-7
CDR3: CASSLGARPGLAGSYEQYF
DNA: TGTGCCAGCAGCTTGGGGGCTCGCCCTGGACTAGCGGGGTCCTACGAGCAGTACTTC

V: TRBV28
D: -
size: -
J: TRBJ2-2
CDR3: CAGGAGGELFF
DNA: TGTGCCGGAGGGGCGGGCGGGGAGCTGTTTTTT

V: TRBV7-9
D: TRBD2
size: -
J: TRBJ2-1
CDR3: CASSSRLAGAYNEQFF
DNA: TGTGCCAGCAGCTCCAGACTAGCGGGGGCTTACAATGAGCAGTTCTTC

V: TRBV7-3
D: -
size: -
J: TRBJ2-2
CDR3: CASSPTGQNTGELFF
DNA: TGTGCCAGCAGCCCCACGGGACAGAACACCGGGGAGCTGTTTTTT

V: TRBV10-3
D: -
size: -
J: TRBJ2-5
CDR3: CAISDAEETQYF
DNA: TGTGCCATCAGTGACGCCGAGGAGACCCAGTACTTC

V: TRBV19
D: -
size: -
J: TRBJ1-5
CDR3: CASSISGRSNQPQHF
DNA: TGTGCCAGTAGTATTTCAGGAAGAAGCAATCAGCCCCAGCATTTT

V: TRBV20-1
D: TRBD1
size: -
J: TRBJ1-2
CDR3: CSAGQGAGYTF
DNA: TGCAGTGCTGGACAGGGGGCTGGCTACACCTTC

V: TRBV28
D: -
size: -
J: TRBJ1-5
CDR3: CASSWRASNQPQHF
DNA: TGTGCCAGCTCCTGGAGGGCTAGCAATCAGCCCCAGCATTTT

V: TRBV11-2
D: TRBD1
size: -
J: TRBJ1-2
CDR3: CASSLSGTGKMKGNYGYTF
DNA: TGTGCCAGCAGCCTTTCCGGGACAGGGAAGATGAAAGGGAACTATGGCTACACCTTC

V: TRBV5-4
D: TRBD1
size: once
J: TRBJ1-2
CDR3: CASSLVDRENGYTF
DNA: TGTGCCAGCAGCTTGGTAGACAGGGAAAACGGCTACACCTTC

V: TRBV5-1
D: -
size: -
J: TRBJ1-2
CDR3: CASSSFPGMRYGYTF
DNA: TGCGCCAGCAGCTCTTTCCCCGGGATGCGATATGGCTACACCTTC

V: TRBV28
D: -
size: -
J: TRBJ2-3
CDR3: CATLADSTDTQYF
DNA: TGTGCCACCCTAGCAGACAGCACAGATACGCAGTATTTT

V: TRBV10-1
D: -
size: -
J: TRBJ2-2
CDR3: CASSESISSGELFF
DNA: TGCGCCAGCAGTGAGTCGATAAGCTCCGGGGAGCTGTTTTTT

V: TRBV28
D: -
size: -
J: TRBJ2-5
CDR3: CASSLGGAIQETQYF
DNA: TGTGCCAGCAGTTTAGGGGGGGCCATCCAAGAGACCCAGTACTTC

V: TRBV10-3
D: TRBD1
size: -
J: TRBJ1-2
CDR3: CAIDRGGNGYTF
DNA: TGTGCCATCGACAGGGGAGGAAATGGCTACACCTTC

V: TRBV29-1
D: TRBD2
size: -
J: TRBJ2-7
CDR3: CSVAGLAGGFNEQYF
DNA: TGCAGCGTCGCTGGACTAGCGGGAGGTTTCAACGAGCAGTACTTC

V: TRBV6-5
D: -
size: -
J: TRBJ1-2
CDR3: CASSYSRGNGYTF
DNA: TGTGCCAGCAGTTACTCGCGAGGGAATGGCTACACCTTC

V: TRBV6-1
D: -
size: -
J: TRBJ2-2
CDR3: CASSEAGDTGELFF
DNA: TGTGCCAGCAGTGAAGCGGGAGACACCGGGGAGCTGTTTTTT

V: TRBV28
D: -
size: once
J: TRBJ1-1
CDR3: CATTTAEVTEAFF
DNA: TGTGCCACCACAACCGCCGAGGTCACTGAAGCTTTCTTT

V: TRBV28
D: -
size: -
J: TRBJ1-5
CDR3: CASSSGAGPSNQPQHF
DNA: TGTGCCAGCAGCTCAGGGGCTGGGCCGAGCAATCAGCCCCAGCATTTT

V: TRBV10-3
D: -
size: -
J: TRBJ2-5
CDR3: CAISEEVLNQETQYF
DNA: TGTGCCATCAGTGAGGAGGTCCTCAACCAAGAGACCCAGTACTTC

V: TRBV6-1
D: -
size: -
J: TRBJ2-5
CDR3: CASSEISPKYQETQYF
DNA: TGTGCCAGCAGTGAAATATCTCCTAAGTACCAAGAGACCCAGTACTTC

V: TRBV7-9
D: -
size: -
J: TRBJ2-3
CDR3: CASSFNYGVRADTQYF
DNA: TGTGCCAGCAGCTTCAACTACGGGGTCCGCGCAGATACGCAGTATTTT

V: TRBV30
D: TRBD2
size: -
J: TRBJ2-5
CDR3: CAWSAGGWETQYF
DNA: TGTGCCTGGTCCGCGGGGGGATGGGAGACCCAGTACTTC

V: TRBV28
D: TRBD1
size: -
J: TRBJ2-7
CDR3: CASRDGQGGPYEQYF
DNA: TGTGCCAGCAGGGACGGACAGGGTGGGCCCTACGAGCAGTACTTC

V: TRBV4-1
D: -
size: -
J: TRBJ1-1
CDR3: CASSPTSEADTEAFF
DNA: TGCGCCAGCAGCCCCACCTCAGAGGCTGACACTGAAGCTTTCTTT

V: TRBV28
D: TRBD1
size: -
J: TRBJ2-7
CDR3: CASSLYRTGMAEQYF
DNA: TGTGCCAGCAGTTTATATAGGACAGGGATGGCCGAGCAGTACTTC

V: TRBV9
D: TRBD2
size: -
J: TRBJ2-5
CDR3: CASGSGRGGETQYF
DNA: TGTGCCAGCGGCAGCGGGAGAGGAGGGGAGACCCAGTACTTC

V: TRBV5-1
D: TRBD1
size: -
J: TRBJ2-7
CDR3: CASRFTGTGGDEQYF
DNA: TGCGCCAGCAGGTTCACCGGGACAGGGGGCGACGAGCAGTACTTC

V: TRBV4-1
D: TRBD1
size: -
J: TRBJ1-1
CDR3: CASSQVPGQGIGDTEAFF
DNA: TGCGCCAGCAGCCAAGTGCCTGGACAGGGGATTGGGGACACTGAAGCTTTCTTT

V: TRBV7-3
D: -
size: -
J: TRBJ2-1
CDR3: CASSFTGVGEQFF
DNA: TGTGCCAGCAGCTTTACGGGAGTGGGGGAGCAGTTCTTC

V: TRBV9
D: -
size: -
J: TRBJ1-5
CDR3: CASSRTGSQPQHF
DNA: TGTGCCAGCAGCCGGACGGGGAGTCAGCCCCAGCATTTT

V: TRBV5-1
D: TRBD1
size: -
J: TRBJ1-5
CDR3: CASSQGAPNQPQHF
DNA: TGCGCCAGCAGCCAGGGGGCTCCCAATCAGCCCCAGCATTTT

V: TRBV11-2
D: TRBD1
size: -
J: TRBJ2-5
CDR3: CASSSVKGQPQETQYF
DNA: TGTGCCAGCAGCTCCGTAAAGGGACAGCCACAAGAGACCCAGTACTTC

V: TRBV18
D: -
size: -
J: TRBJ2-2
CDR3: CASSLDWDTGELFF
DNA: TGTGCCAGCTCCTTGGACTGGGACACCGGGGAGCTGTTTTTT

V: TRBV30
D: TRBD2
size: -
J: TRBJ2-1
CDR3: CAWSGPGLMGNEQFF
DNA: TGTGCCTGGAGTGGCCCGGGACTAATGGGCAATGAGCAGTTCTTC

V: TRBV7-2
D: TRBD2
size: -
J: TRBJ2-3
CDR3: CASRPPGRNTDTQYF
DNA: TGTGCCAGCCGACCTCCCGGGAGGAACACAGATACGCAGTATTTT

V: TRBV6-6
D: -
size: -
J: TRBJ2-5
CDR3: CASIRDRETQYF
DNA: TGTGCCAGCATCCGGGATAGGGAGACCCAGTACTTC

V: TRBV28
D: -
size: -
J: TRBJ2-1
CDR3: CASSQDYNEQFF
DNA: TGTGCCAGCAGCCAGGACTACAATGAGCAGTTCTTC

V: TRBV10-3
D: -
size: -
J: TRBJ2-7
CDR3: CAISLREAYEQYF
DNA: TGTGCCATCAGTCTACGGGAAGCCTACGAGCAGTACTTC

V: TRBV28
D: -
size: -
J: TRBJ2-5
CDR3: CASSIGRSKETQYF
DNA: TGTGCCAGCAGTATCGGGAGAAGTAAAGAGACCCAGTACTTC